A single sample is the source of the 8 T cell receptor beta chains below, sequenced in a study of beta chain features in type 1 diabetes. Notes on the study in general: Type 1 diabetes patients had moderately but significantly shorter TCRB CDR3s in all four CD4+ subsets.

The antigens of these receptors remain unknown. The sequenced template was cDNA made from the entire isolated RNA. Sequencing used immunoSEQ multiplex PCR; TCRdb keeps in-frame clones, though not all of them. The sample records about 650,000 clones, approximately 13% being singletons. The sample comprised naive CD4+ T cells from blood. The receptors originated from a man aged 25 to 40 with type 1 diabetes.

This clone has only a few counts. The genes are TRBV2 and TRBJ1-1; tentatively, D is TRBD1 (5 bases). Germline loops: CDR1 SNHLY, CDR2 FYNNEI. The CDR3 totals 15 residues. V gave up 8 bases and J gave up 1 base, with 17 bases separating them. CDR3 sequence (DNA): TGTGCCAGCCGCTATCCGGGACGGACGAACACTGAAGCTTTCTTT. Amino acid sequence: CASRYPGRTNTEAFF. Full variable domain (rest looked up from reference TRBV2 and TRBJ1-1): EPEVTQTPSHQVTQMGQEVILRCVPISNHLYFYWYRQILGQKVEFLVSFYNNEISEKSEIFDDQFSVERPDGSNFTLKIRSTKLEDSAMYFCASRYPGRTNTEAFFGQGTRLTVV.

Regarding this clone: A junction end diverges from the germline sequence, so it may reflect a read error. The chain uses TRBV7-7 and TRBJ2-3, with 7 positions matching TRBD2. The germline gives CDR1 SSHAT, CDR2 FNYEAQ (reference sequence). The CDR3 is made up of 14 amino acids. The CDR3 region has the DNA TGTGCTAGCAGCTTCGGGGAGGGTGCAGATACGCAGTATTTT. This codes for CASSFGEGADTQYF. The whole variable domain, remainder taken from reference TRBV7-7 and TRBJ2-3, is GAGVSQSPRYKVTKRGQDVTLRCDPISSHATLYWYQQALGQGPEFLTYFNYEAQPDKSGLPSDRFSAERPEGSISTLTIQRTEQRDSAMYRCASSFGEGADTQYFGPGTRLTVL.

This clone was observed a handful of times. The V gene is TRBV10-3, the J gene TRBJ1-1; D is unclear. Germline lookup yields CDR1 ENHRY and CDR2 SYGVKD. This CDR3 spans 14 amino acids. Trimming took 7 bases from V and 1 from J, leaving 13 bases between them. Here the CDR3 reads CAITITPGNTEAFF. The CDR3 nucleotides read TGTGCCATCACTATAACGCCCGGGAACACTGAAGCTTTCTTT.

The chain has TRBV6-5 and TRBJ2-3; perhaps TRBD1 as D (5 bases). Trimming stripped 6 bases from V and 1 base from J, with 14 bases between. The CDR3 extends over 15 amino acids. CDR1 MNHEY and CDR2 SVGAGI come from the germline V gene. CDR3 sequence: CASRPTGAGTDTQYF. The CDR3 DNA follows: TGTGCCAGCAGACCAACAGGTGCGGGCACAGATACGCAGTATTTT.

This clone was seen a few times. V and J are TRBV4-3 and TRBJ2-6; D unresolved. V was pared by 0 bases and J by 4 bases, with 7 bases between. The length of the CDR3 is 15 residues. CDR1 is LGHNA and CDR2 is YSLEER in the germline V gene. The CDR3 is CASSQDRNGANVLTF. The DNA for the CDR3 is TGCGCCAGCAGCCAAGATCGTAACGGGGCCAACGTCCTGACTTTC.

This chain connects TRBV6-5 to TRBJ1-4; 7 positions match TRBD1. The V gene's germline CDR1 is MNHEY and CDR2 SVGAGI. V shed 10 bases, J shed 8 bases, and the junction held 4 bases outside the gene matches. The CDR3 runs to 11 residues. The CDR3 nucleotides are TGTGCCATCTGGACAGGCGAAAAACTGTTTTTT. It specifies CAIWTGEKLFF.

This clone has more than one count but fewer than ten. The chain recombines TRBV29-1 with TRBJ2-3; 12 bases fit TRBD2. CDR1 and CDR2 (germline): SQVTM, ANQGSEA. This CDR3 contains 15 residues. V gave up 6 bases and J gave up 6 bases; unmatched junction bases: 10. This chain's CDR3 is CSVRRLAGGSDTQYF. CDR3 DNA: TGCAGCGTGCGGCGGCTAGCGGGGGGGAGTGATACGCAGTATTTT.

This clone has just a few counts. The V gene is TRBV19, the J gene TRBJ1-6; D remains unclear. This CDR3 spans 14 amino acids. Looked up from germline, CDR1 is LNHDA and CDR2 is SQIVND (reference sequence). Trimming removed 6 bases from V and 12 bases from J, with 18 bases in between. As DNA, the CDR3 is TGTGCCAGTAGCACAGATTCCTACCTTGAACCCCTCCACTTT. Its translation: CASSTDSYLEPLHF.